The next 29 T cell receptor beta chains were all read from a single sample in a study of neurological immune-mediated disorders. One entry per CDR3 protein, called by TCRdb with MiXCR from the 5' RACE reads. The sample includes some 76,000 distinct CDR3 sequences, 2.5% to 4% of them seen just once. Sequencing input: PBMCs. The source of these receptors is a woman in her fifties or sixties with multiple sclerosis.

This clonotype appeared many times. The chain joins TRBV3-1 to TRBJ2-7; 12 bases are a match to TRBD2. Looked up from germline, CDR1 is LGHDT and CDR2 is YNNKEL (reference sequence). The CDR3 loop spans 13 amino acids. J gave up 13 bases and V 0 bases, and 4 bases lay outside the gene matches. In DNA form, the CDR3 reads TGTGCCAGCAGCCAAGATGCTAGCGGGAGGGTATACTTC. It is translated as CASSQDASGRVYF.

This clonotype appeared many times. The CDR3 DNA reads TGTGCCAGCAGTGAGACTAGCGGGAGTGTGGATACGCAGTATTTT. Encoded protein: CASSETSGSVDTQYF. The chain is built from TRBV6-4 and TRBJ2-3, with 12 bases that match TRBD2. The CDR3 sequence is 15 residues long. V shed 3 bases, J shed 6 bases, and the junction held 4 bases outside the gene matches. In germline, CDR1 is MRHNA, CDR2 SNTAGT.

This clonotype was detected ten times or more. The rearrangement joins TRBV12-3 or TRBV12-4 to TRBJ1-6, with 8 positions matching TRBD1. The CDR3 is 13 residues long. V was clipped by 5 bases and J by 10 bases; unmatched bases: 4. The CDR3 sequence is CASSRTGFSPLHF. The CDR3 DNA reads as TGTGCCAGCAGTCGGACAGGGTTCTCACCCCTCCACTTT.

This clonotype was observed at least ten times. The gene calls are TRBV20-1 and TRBJ1-5; D uncertain. The V end was cut by 3 bases, the J end by 6 bases, with 12 bases between. The CDR3 length is 13 residues. The germline V gene has CDR1 DFQATT and CDR2 SNEGSKA (reference sequence). CDR3: CSASGVGGQPQHF. CDR3 DNA sequence: TGCAGTGCTAGTGGTGTAGGCGGTCAGCCCCAGCATTTT.

This clonotype was observed at least ten times. The chain is built from TRBV7-8 and TRBJ1-2; 7 nucleotides agree with TRBD1. V lost 5 bases to trimming and J lost 4 bases; unmatched junction nucleotides: 4. Germline V gene lookup returns CDR1 SGHVS and CDR2 FQNEAQ. This CDR3 comprises 13 residues. This CDR3 reads CASSETGRYGYTF. The CDR3 DNA follows: TGTGCCAGCAGCGAGACAGGGCGCTATGGCTACACCTTC.

This clonotype has at least ten counts. The chain is built from TRBV5-1 and TRBJ1-1; maybe TRBD1 (6 bases). Germline CDR1 and CDR2: SGHRS and YFSETQ. This CDR3 comprises 15 residues. V was cut by 0 bases and J by 5 bases, with 14 bases left in between. The CDR3 loop reads CASSLEAGVGTEAFF. The CDR3 DNA is TGCGCCAGCAGCTTGGAGGCAGGGGTGGGGACTGAAGCTTTCTTT.

Many counts were recorded for this clonotype. V gene TRBV12-3 or TRBV12-4 combines with J gene TRBJ2-2; D call uncertain. The CDR3 is made up of 15 amino acids. V lost 6 bases and J 4 bases, leaving 15 bases between the germline ends. CDR3 loop: CASSLVGRSTGELFF. As DNA, the CDR3 is TGTGCCAGCAGCCTGGTAGGGCGGTCCACCGGGGAGCTGTTTTTT.

This clonotype was seen a handful of times. The chain employs TRBV6-1 and TRBJ2-3; 9 nucleotides align to TRBD2. This CDR3 contains 15 residues. CDR1 and CDR2 (germline): MNHNS, SASEGT. V dropped 0 bases and J dropped 4; count of bases not matched to a gene: 2. This CDR3 is CASSEAAGGPDTQYF. CDR3 DNA sequence: TGTGCCAGCAGTGAAGCGGCGGGGGGGCCAGATACGCAGTATTTT.

This clonotype came up a few times. V usage is TRBV5-1 and J usage is TRBJ2-2; D may be TRBD1 (5 bases). The CDR3 sequence is 14 residues long. V lost 1 base and J 7 bases, leaving 11 bases between the germline ends. The V gene's germline CDR1 is SGHRS and CDR2 YFSETQ. The CDR3 reads CASSLTGYGGELFF. For the CDR3, the DNA is TGCGCCAGCAGCTTGACAGGTTACGGCGGGGAGCTGTTTTTT.

Ten or more counts support this clonotype. This chain links TRBV29-1 with TRBJ2-6, with 9 nucleotides matching TRBD2. J lost 1 base, V lost 4 bases, and 2 bases had no gene match. The CDR3 length is 15 residues. CDR1 is SQVTM and CDR2 is ANQGSEA in the germline V gene. The CDR3 DNA reads TGCAGCGTTGCTAGCGGGGCTTCTGGGGCCAACGTCCTGACTTTC. Translated, it gives CSVASGASGANVLTF. Looking up the rest from reference TRBV29-1 and TRBJ2-6 gives the full variable domain: SAVISQKPSRDICQRGTSLTIQCQVDSQVTMMFWYRQQPGQSLTLIATANQGSEATYESGFVIDKFPISRPNLTFSTLTVSNMSPEDSSIYLCSVASGASGANVLTFGAGSRLTVL.

This clonotype was observed at least ten times. This chain uses TRBV5-1 with TRBJ2-1; 9 positions match TRBD2. The CDR3 is 16 amino acids. Germline CDR1 reads SGHRS; CDR2 reads YFSETQ. J was trimmed by 4 bases and V by 4 bases; bases with no gene match: 9. In nucleotides, the CDR3 is TGCGCCAGCAGCAGCGGGACTAGCAGAATTTACAATGAGCAGTTCTTC. It encodes CASSSGTSRIYNEQFF.

This clonotype appeared many times. The rearrangement links TRBV5-1 to TRBJ2-3; tentatively, D is TRBD1 (6 bases). Germline lookup yields CDR1 SGHRS and CDR2 YFSETQ. The CDR3 extends over 16 amino acids. V lost 6 bases, J lost 0 bases, and 17 bases lay in between. CDR3 DNA: TGCGCCAGCAAACCGAGGACAGCCGATAGCACAGATACGCAGTATTTT. It codes for CASKPRTADSTDTQYF.

This clonotype was recorded at least ten times. The gene calls are TRBV5-1 and TRBJ2-5; the D gene is possibly TRBD1 (5 bases). CDR1 SGHRS and CDR2 YFSETQ come from the germline V gene. This CDR3 region has 13 residues. V lost 4 bases and J 3 bases, leaving 10 bases between the germline ends. The CDR3 DNA reads as TGCGCCAGCAGCCTATCGACAGAAGAGACCCAGTACTTC. Amino acid sequence: CASSLSTEETQYF.

At least ten counts were recorded for this clonotype. The chain links TRBV15 to TRBJ2-7, with 9 nucleotides matching TRBD1. This CDR3 spans 15 amino acids. Germline assignment: CDR1 LNHNV and CDR2 YYDKDF (reference sequence). Trimming took 0 bases from V and 2 from J; bases not matched to a gene: 2. The CDR3 DNA reads as TGTGCCACCAGCAGAGAGGGGGACAGGGCCTACGAGCAGTACTTC. This codes for CATSREGDRAYEQYF.

The table lists this clonotype with many counts. The chain has TRBV5-1 and TRBJ2-2; perhaps TRBD1 as D (5 bases). There are 16 residues in the CDR3. Germline V lookup: CDR1 SGHRS, CDR2 YFSETQ. The V gene lost 0 bases and the J gene lost 4 bases, with 13 bases spanning the gap. In DNA form, the CDR3 reads TGCGCCAGCAGCTTGGTTGCAGGGTCGGGCACCGGGGAGCTGTTTTTT. Its protein is CASSLVAGSGTGELFF.

Ten or more counts support this clonotype. J is TRBJ1-5 and V is TRBV7-2, with 12 positions matching TRBD1. This CDR3 comprises 16 residues. Germline V CDR1 and CDR2: SGHTA, FQGNSA. The J segment lost 7 bases and the V segment lost 4 bases, leaving 8 bases of the junction unmatched. CDR3 region: CASSSAGTGGSQPQHF. CDR3 DNA: TGTGCCAGCAGCTCCGCCGGGACAGGGGGCTCCCAGCCCCAGCATTTT.

This clonotype was seen many times. This chain links TRBV7-8 with TRBJ2-7; the D call may be TRBD1 or TRBD2 (5 bases each). The V gene lost 4 bases and the J gene lost 3 bases, with 13 bases spanning the gap. The CDR3 totals 14 residues. Germline CDR1 reads SGHVS; CDR2 reads FQNEAQ. CDR3 amino acids: CASSSSGDLYEQYV. Written as DNA, the CDR3 is TGTGCCAGCAGCTCTTCCGGGGACCTCTACGAGCAGTACGTC.

This clonotype occurred many times. The chain employs TRBV7-9 and TRBJ2-3, with D perhaps TRBD2 (7 bases). V lost 5 bases, J lost 6 bases, and 15 bases lay in between. The germline CDR1 and CDR2 sequences are SEHNR and FQNEAQ (reference sequence). CDR3 length: 14 residues. Here the CDR3 reads CASSTGGKLDTQYF. CDR3 DNA sequence: TGTGCCAGCAGCACGGGGGGCAAGTTGGATACGCAGTATTTT.

As to this clonotype: One base away lies a much larger clone, so this may be a sequencing read error. This chain links TRBV6-6 with TRBJ2-1, with TRBD2 as a possible D gene (5 bases). The CDR3 is 15 residues long. CDR1 is MNHNY, CDR2 SVGAGI, per germline (reference sequence). V lost 6 bases to trimming and J lost 4 bases, with 16 bases between them. CDR3 sequence reads: CASRHRGLAYNEQFF. CDR3 nucleotides: TGTGCCAGCAGACACCGTGGACTCGCATACAATGAGCAGTTCTTC.

This clonotype came up many times. The chain employs TRBV20-1 and TRBJ2-7, with 11 positions matching TRBD2. Germline V gene sequence: CDR1 DFQATT, CDR2 SNEGSKA (reference sequence). The CDR3 is 15 residues long. Trimming at V came to 0 bases and at J to 2 bases, leaving 3 bases not matched to a gene. CDR3 sequence: CSARDSGRAPYEQYF. CDR3 sequence (DNA): TGCAGTGCTAGAGATAGCGGGAGGGCCCCCTACGAGCAGTACTTC.

Details on this clonotype: One end of the junction is discordant with germline, which a read error may explain. This sequence joins TRBV2 and TRBJ1-6; D is undetermined. CDR3 size: 15 residues. CDR1 is SNHLY and CDR2 is FYNNEI in the germline V gene. The CDR3 sequence: CASSDGEGEGSTLNF. Written as DNA, the CDR3 is TGTGCCAGCAGTGATGGAGAGGGAGAGGGATCAACCCTCAACTTT.

V usage is TRBV28 and J usage is TRBJ2-1; D not certain. Germline V gene sequence: CDR1 MDHEN, CDR2 SYDVKM. The CDR3 runs to 12 residues. Trimming left V 6 bases short and J 6 bases short, with 9 bases between. The chain's CDR3 is CASRGQTNEQFF. The DNA of the CDR3 is TGTGCCAGCAGAGGTCAAACCAATGAGCAGTTCTTC.

Ten or more counts support this clonotype. J is TRBJ2-1 and V is TRBV7-3; D may be TRBD2 (5 bases). From germline, CDR1 is SGHTA and CDR2 FQGTGA. V lost 1 base and J 2 bases, leaving 9 bases between the germline ends. The length of the CDR3 is 15 residues. The CDR3 DNA reads TGTGCCAGCAGCTTAAGTGGCGGGCCCTACAATGAGCAGTTCTTC. Its translation: CASSLSGGPYNEQFF.

The sample holds many counts of this clonotype. The rearrangement links TRBV18 to TRBJ1-5; weak D call: TRBD1 (6 bases). The germline V gene encodes CDR1 KGHSH and CDR2 LQKENI. V lost 4 bases to trimming and J lost 4 bases, with 8 bases between them. The CDR3 has 13 residues. The CDR3 sequence is CASSLGQNQPQHF. As DNA, the CDR3 is TGTGCCAGCTCACTTGGACAGAATCAGCCCCAGCATTTT. The complete variable domain, with remaining parts taken from reference TRBV18 and TRBJ1-5, reads NAGVMQNPRHLVRRRGQEARLRCSPMKGHSHVYWYRQLPEEGLKFMVYLQKENIIDESGMPKERFSAEFPKEGPSILRIQQVVRGDSAAYFCASSLGQNQPQHFGDGTRLSIL.

This clonotype was counted at least ten times. This chain links TRBV5-5 with TRBJ2-3; D is perhaps TRBD2 (7 bases). The CDR3 is 16 residues long. CDR1 is SGHKS, CDR2 YYEKEE, per germline (reference sequence). Deletions cut 3 bases from V and 1 base from J, with 15 bases between. CDR3 bases: TGTGCCAGCAGCTGGCGGGCGGGGGCAGGCACAGATACGCAGTATTTT. Encoded protein: CASSWRAGAGTDTQYF.

This clonotype was seen repeatedly, ten times or more. V usage is TRBV6-5 and J usage is TRBJ1-3, with no clear D. The germline gives CDR1 MNHEY, CDR2 SVGAGI. V lost 0 bases and J lost 5, with 11 bases in between. The CDR3 runs to 15 residues. CDR3 sequence reads: CASSYSIPGRNTIYF. The CDR3 DNA reads as TGTGCCAGCAGTTACTCGATTCCCGGACGAAACACCATATATTTT.

This clonotype occurred many times. The chain combines TRBV10-3 with TRBJ1-2, with TRBD1 matching over 7 bases. CDR1 is ENHRY, CDR2 SYGVKD, per germline. Trimming removed 0 bases from V and 8 bases from J; junction bases left unmatched: 3. CDR3 length equals 13 residues. In DNA, the CDR3 is TGTGCCATCAGTGAGTCGGGGACAGCGGGCTACACCTTC. Translation: CAISESGTAGYTF.

This clonotype was seen at least ten times. The J gene is TRBJ2-7, the V gene TRBV7-9; D call uncertain. The CDR3 sequence is 13 residues long. CDR1 SEHNR and CDR2 FQNEAQ come from the germline V gene (reference sequence). V lost 7 bases and J 0 bases, leaving 10 bases between the germline ends. The CDR3 reads CASKTRSSYEQYV. For the CDR3, the DNA is TGTGCCAGCAAGACCAGGAGCTCCTACGAGCAGTACGTC.

This clonotype appeared many times. This sequence joins TRBV7-9 and TRBJ2-5; 8 bases are a match to TRBD2. From germline, CDR1 is SEHNR and CDR2 FQNEAQ (reference sequence). The CDR3 consists of 14 residues. J was trimmed by 4 bases and V by 6 bases; bases with no gene match: 7. The CDR3: CASRSREGRETQYF. CDR3 sequence (DNA): TGTGCCAGCAGGTCACGGGAGGGCCGAGAGACCCAGTACTTC.